These 25 T cell receptor beta chains were all obtained from the same sample, sequenced in a study of identifying expanded T cells in peripheral blood. The repertoire was sequenced with immunoSEQ multiplex PCR; TCRdb's copy has only in-frame clones and lacks some. Of around 90,000 clones listed, 88% are singletons. The sample comprised blood. The receptors derive from a person aged 18 to 70 in good health.

V and J are TRBV4-3 and TRBJ2-4; TRBD2 aligns across 12 bases. The germline gives CDR1 LGHNA, CDR2 YSLEER. Trimming took 5 bases from V and 0 from J; bases not matched to a gene: 11. The CDR3 loop spans 19 amino acids. Here the CDR3 reads CASSYTGTSGSLAKNIQYF. The DNA for the CDR3 is TGCGCCAGCAGCTATACCGGGACTAGCGGGTCCCTAGCCAAAAACATTCAGTACTTC.

The chain employs TRBV28 and TRBJ1-2; D is ambiguous. Germline CDR1 is MDHEN and CDR2 is SYDVKM. V lost 10 bases to trimming and J lost 6 bases, with 9 bases between them. The CDR3 spans 10 residues. The DNA for the CDR3 is TGTGCCACCGGGGTTGATGGCTACACCTTC. This codes for CATGVDGYTF.

This clone was detected many times. The chain couples TRBV6-1 to TRBJ1-6, with 8 bases lining up with TRBD1. CDR1 is MNHNS and CDR2 is SASEGT in the germline V gene. The V and J ends lost 3 bases and 7 bases, in that order; junction bases with no gene match: 2. The CDR3 covers 14 residues. The CDR3 loop reads CASSDRQGNSPLHF. The CDR3 DNA reads as TGTGCCAGCAGTGACCGACAGGGGAATTCACCCCTCCACTTT.

The chain uses TRBV30 and TRBJ2-1, with D possibly being TRBD2 (6 bases). Per germline, CDR1 GTSNPN and CDR2 SVGIG (reference sequence). V was shortened by 4 bases and J by 7 bases, with 8 bases between the two germline ends. The CDR3 has 11 amino acids. The CDR3 bases are TGTGCCTGGAAAGGAGGGAATGAGCAGTTCTTC. It codes for CAWKGGNEQFF.

On this clone itself: A much larger clone lies a single base off, so this may be a read error. The rearrangement uses TRBV2 and TRBJ2-3, with 13 bases fitting TRBD2. This CDR3 spans 15 amino acids. Germline V gene sequence: CDR1 SNHLY, CDR2 FYNNEI. The V and J ends lost 4 bases and 4 bases, in that order; junction bases with no gene match: 2. In DNA form, the CDR3 reads TGTGCCAGCAGTGGGACTAGCGGGGGAGCAGATACGCAGTATTTT. Translating it yields CASSGTSGGADTQYF.

The chain links TRBV5-1 to TRBJ2-3, with 8 positions matching TRBD1. This CDR3 comprises 17 residues. V trimming: 2 bases; J trimming: 1 base; junction bases outside the gene matches: 9. CDR1 and CDR2 from the germline V gene are SGHRS and YFSETQ. In DNA, the CDR3 is TGCGCCAGCAGCTTAGCGGTACAGGGGGTGGGCACAGATACGCAGTATTTT. Encoded protein: CASSLAVQGVGTDTQYF.

This clone has a single count. A junction end diverges from the germline sequence, so it may reflect a read error. This chain links TRBV6-5 with TRBJ2-2; the D is unclear. CDR3 size: 14 residues. The germline gives CDR1 MNHEY, CDR2 SVGAGI. CDR3 nucleotide sequence: TGTGCCAGCAGTGACTCGGCGGAGACCGGGGAGCTGTTTTTT. It specifies CASSDSAETGELFF.

Here the CDR3 reads CASSVGFVGESRKETQYF. DNA for the CDR3: TGTGCCAGCTCAGTCGGATTTGTGGGGGAGTCCCGCAAAGAGACCCAGTACTTC. The chain carries TRBV21-1 and TRBJ2-5. TRBV21-1 is an annotated pseudogene. The CDR3 has 18 amino acids.

The J gene is TRBJ1-5, the V gene TRBV7-2; no clear D gene. Germline values: CDR1 SGHTA, CDR2 FQGNSA. The CDR3 spans 16 residues. V was shortened by 2 bases and J by 3 bases, with 14 bases between the two germline ends. CDR3 sequence reads: CASSLTTAVNNQPQHF. The CDR3 DNA follows: TGTGCCAGCAGCTTAACTACGGCCGTTAACAATCAGCCCCAGCATTTT.

The chain has TRBV28 and TRBJ2-1, with D possibly matching TRBD2 (6 bases). CDR1 is MDHEN and CDR2 is SYDVKM in the germline V gene. This CDR3 is 12 amino acids long. V was cut by 6 bases and J by 6 bases, with 9 bases left in between. The CDR3 protein is CASRQGGNEQFF. CDR3 DNA: TGTGCCAGCAGGCAGGGAGGCAATGAGCAGTTCTTC.

The V gene is TRBV5-1, the J gene TRBJ1-6, with a tentative D call TRBD1 (6 bases). The CDR3 runs to 14 residues. V dropped 0 bases and J dropped 10 bases, with 11 bases sitting between them. Germline V gives CDR1 SGHRS, CDR2 YFSETQ. CDR3 sequence reads: CASSLGTEDSPLHF. The DNA for the CDR3 is TGCGCCAGCAGCTTGGGGACAGAGGACTCACCCCTCCACTTT.

This clone was counted a single time. The gene calls are TRBV9 and TRBJ1-1, with D maybe TRBD1 (6 bases). The CDR3 is made up of 15 amino acids. V shed 0 bases and J shed 5 bases, with 14 bases lying between them. CDR1 is SGDLS and CDR2 is YYNGEE in the germline V gene. The CDR3 reads CASSVDRGARTEAFF. CDR3 nucleotide sequence: TGTGCCAGCAGCGTAGATAGGGGGGCGCGGACTGAAGCTTTCTTT.

The chain recombines TRBV9 with TRBJ2-6; maybe TRBD1 (5 bases). Trimming pared 0 bases from V and 0 bases from J, leaving 10 bases between. The CDR3 totals 17 residues. CDR1 SGDLS and CDR2 YYNGEE come from the germline V gene. CDR3 coding DNA: TGTGCCAGCAGCGTAGCCCCTCAGGGCTCTGGGGCCAACGTCCTGACTTTC. It translates to CASSVAPQGSGANVLTF.

V and J are TRBV5-1 and TRBJ2-2; perhaps D is TRBD1 or TRBD2 (5 bases each). CDR3 length: 16 residues. Germline V gives CDR1 SGHRS, CDR2 YFSETQ. The CDR3 region has the DNA TGCGCGACGACTGGGGGTATCGGAATGGGCACCGGGGAGCTGTTTTTT. This gives the protein CATTGGIGMGTGELFF.

This chain joins TRBV2 and TRBJ2-1; 14 nucleotides align to TRBD2. Germline assignment: CDR1 SNHLY and CDR2 FYNNEI. With 4 bases clipped from V and 6 bases from J, the junction kept 5 bases outside the gene matches. The CDR3 spans 16 residues. The DNA for the CDR3 is TGTGCCAGCAGTGGACGACTAGCGGGGGGGTTCAATGAGCAGTTCTTC. It specifies CASSGRLAGGFNEQFF.

The V call is TRBV5-4, the J call TRBJ2-3; D is undetermined. V lost 4 bases to trimming and J lost 2 bases, with 11 bases between them. CDR3 size: 14 residues. The V gene's germline CDR1 is SGHNT and CDR2 YYREEE (reference sequence). The chain's CDR3 is CASSDEVFTDTQYF. The DNA for the CDR3 is TGTGCCAGCAGCGACGAAGTTTTCACAGATACGCAGTATTTT.

The chain carries TRBV7-9 and TRBJ2-2; TRBD2 matches 7 bases. The CDR3 is 16 amino acids. Germline trimming cut 1 base from V and 0 bases from J; bases unmatched to any gene: 2. Germline V lookup: CDR1 SEHNR, CDR2 FQNEAQ (reference sequence). In nucleotides, the CDR3 is TGTGCCAGCAGCTTAGTACGGGGGGCGAACACCGGGGAGCTGTTTTTT. This codes for CASSLVRGANTGELFF.

The chain joins TRBV9 to TRBJ2-1, with D hard to call. Trimming left V 3 bases short and J 8 bases short, with 9 bases between. In germline, CDR1 is SGDLS, CDR2 YYNGEE. The CDR3 has 12 amino acids. CDR3 sequence reads: CASSEPSHEQFF. CDR3 nucleotides: TGTGCCAGCAGCGAACCCTCCCATGAGCAGTTCTTC. The whole variable domain, filled in from reference TRBV9 and TRBJ2-1, reads DSGVTQTPKHLITATGQRVTLRCSPRSGDLSVYWYQQSLDQGLQFLIQYYNGEERAKGNILERFSAQQFPDLHSELNLSSLELGDSALYFCASSEPSHEQFFGPGTRLTVL.

The chain is built from TRBV19 and TRBJ1-1; unclear D gene. Germline V gives CDR1 LNHDA, CDR2 SQIVND (reference sequence). Trimming removed 5 bases at V and 5 bases at J, with 18 bases between. This CDR3 contains 15 residues. The DNA of the CDR3 is TGTGCCAGTAGTGCGCCCCCAGCGGGTGGTACTGAAGCTTTCTTT. Encoded protein: CASSAPPAGGTEAFF.

This clone was seen a single time. The chain links TRBV20-1 to TRBJ2-1, with 9 bases that match TRBD1. Germline CDR1 is DFQATT and CDR2 is SNEGSKA (reference sequence). V lost 6 bases to trimming and J lost 10 bases; unmatched junction nucleotides: 4. The CDR3 has 11 amino acids. In DNA form, the CDR3 reads TGCAGTGCCACAGGGGGCTGGGAGCAGTTCTTC. This gives the protein CSATGGWEQFF.

A few counts support this clone. This chain uses TRBV4-3 with TRBJ1-1, with D perhaps TRBD1 (6 bases). CDR3 length: 13 amino acids. CDR1 is LGHNA, CDR2 YSLEER, per germline. V gave up 1 base and J gave up 6 bases, with 9 bases separating them. CDR3 sequence (DNA): TGCGCCAGCAGCCAAGGTTGGACAGCTGAAGCTTTCTTT. This translates into CASSQGWTAEAFF.

The chain combines TRBV28 with TRBJ1-1; D is possibly TRBD1 (6 bases). The germline CDR1 and CDR2 sequences are MDHEN and SYDVKM. CDR3 length: 17 amino acids. Trimming removed 5 bases at V and 0 bases at J, with 19 bases between. The CDR3 loop reads CASSQNRWGLMNTEAFF. The CDR3 bases are TGTGCCAGCAGTCAAAACCGGTGGGGGCTCATGAACACTGAAGCTTTCTTT.

The V gene is TRBV9, the J gene TRBJ2-7, with 10 bases lining up with TRBD2. The CDR3 is 15 amino acids. The ends lost 2 bases at V and 6 bases at J; junction bases unmatched: 8. From germline, CDR1 is SGDLS and CDR2 YYNGEE. For the CDR3, the DNA is TGTGCCAGCAGCGTTAGCGGGGGGCCTTTCGGCGAGCAGTACTTC. This codes for CASSVSGGPFGEQYF. The full variable domain, in which reference TRBV9 and TRBJ2-7 provide the parts outside the CDR3, is DSGVTQTPKHLITATGQRVTLRCSPRSGDLSVYWYQQSLDQGLQFLIQYYNGEERAKGNILERFSAQQFPDLHSELNLSSLELGDSALYFCASSVSGGPFGEQYFGPGTRLTVT.

This clone was seen a handful of times. This chain links TRBV18 with TRBJ1-5; no clear D. The germline gives CDR1 KGHSH, CDR2 LQKENI. Trimming cost V 6 bases and J 4 bases, with 13 bases left between them. This CDR3 contains 14 residues. Here the CDR3 reads CASSLEGKNQPQHF. CDR3 sequence (DNA): TGTGCCAGCTCCCTAGAGGGCAAAAATCAGCCCCAGCATTTT.

The chain has TRBV6-1 and TRBJ1-4; 8 nucleotides align to TRBD1. Germline V CDR1 and CDR2: MNHNS, SASEGT. Trimming took 1 base from V and 7 from J; bases not matched to a gene: 5. CDR3 length equals 15 residues. Written as DNA, the CDR3 is TGTGCCAGCAGTGAAGGTACAGGGGGGAGTGAAAAACTGTTTTTT. It specifies CASSEGTGGSEKLFF.